Listed below are T cell receptor beta chains from one sample, sequenced in a study of control samples from healthy donors and cancer patients. Measured with immunoSEQ multiplex PCR; TCRdb has only the in-frame clones, and not every one. Of more than 75,000 clones in the sample, around 85% were seen once. Sequenced sample: PBMCs. These receptors were taken from a man in his 70s with lung cancer. CDR3s include the opening cysteine and the closing phenylalanine or tryptophan.

J gene,V gene,CDR3 protein
TRBJ2-3,TRBV9,CASGTRGSTDTQYF
TRBJ1-5,TRBV6-1,CASSGSLGTGNQPQHF
TRBJ2-1,TRBV5-4,CASSVKQQGYNEQFF
TRBJ2-2,TRBV5-1,CASRPEVGGLPGELFF
TRBJ1-4,TRBV9,CASSVGILTGLGEKLFF
TRBJ2-5,TRBV2,CASSTETQYF
TRBJ2-2,TRBV19,CATLAGPRLNTGELFF
TRBJ2-5,TRBV6-5,CASSYYARGAREAQYF
TRBJ2-3,TRBV13,CASRTGTGNPDTQYF
TRBJ1-1,TRBV14,CASSQVGRITEAFF